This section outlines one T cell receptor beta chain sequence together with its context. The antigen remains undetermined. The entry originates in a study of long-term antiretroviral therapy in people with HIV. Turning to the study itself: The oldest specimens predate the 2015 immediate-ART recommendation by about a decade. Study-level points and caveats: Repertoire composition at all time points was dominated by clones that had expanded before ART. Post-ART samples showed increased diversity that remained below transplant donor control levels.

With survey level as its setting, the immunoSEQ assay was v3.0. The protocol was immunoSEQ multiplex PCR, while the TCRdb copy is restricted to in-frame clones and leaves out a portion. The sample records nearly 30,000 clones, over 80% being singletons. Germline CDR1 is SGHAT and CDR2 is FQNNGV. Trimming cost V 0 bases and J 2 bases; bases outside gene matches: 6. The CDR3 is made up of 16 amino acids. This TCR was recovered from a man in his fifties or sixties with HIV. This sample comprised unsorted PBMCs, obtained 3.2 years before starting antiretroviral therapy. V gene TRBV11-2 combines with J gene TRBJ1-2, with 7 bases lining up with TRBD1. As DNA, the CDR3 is TGTGCCAGCAGCTTAGACCCGACAGGGACCAACTATGGCTACACCTTC. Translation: CASSLDPTGTNYGYTF.